Reported below is one T cell receptor beta chain. Only a few counts were recorded for this clonotype. Its recognized antigen is unknown. Base qualities are missing; no much larger clone stands one base away. This record comes from a study of T-cell memory formation after mild COVID-19 (dated by TCRdb to about 2021). With respect to the entire study: Most TCR sequence clusters were specific to one of the two donors. Two young, previously healthy adult volunteers made up the cohort, one male and one female. Longitudinal TCRalpha and TCRbeta repertoire sequencing tracked T-cell clones expanding and contracting after mild COVID-19 in a couple of donors. What the research found in general, with its limitations: The study covered only two mild cases, and larger cohorts including severe cases with pre-infection samples were considered necessary. Some responding clones were detected in pre-infection memory, suggesting pre-existing cross-reactive memory T cells joined the SARS-CoV-2 response. SARS-CoV-2 specificity of the second-wave clones peaking on day 37 was not confirmed. Contracting CD4+ clones turned up mainly in the CM and EM memory subsets, whereas EMRA was where CD8+ clones were enriched. From day 15 to 85, contracting clones showed balanced CD4/CD8 phenotypes, whereas a second wave of clones that expanded from day 15 to 37 leaned towards CD4+.

Ficoll-Paque density gradient centrifugation was the method used to isolate PBMCs. At the junction V is shortened by 7 bases and J by 5 bases, with 10 bases in between. The CDR3 spans 12 residues, from the cysteine through the phenylalanine. CDR3 DNA only is kept here, 36 bases in frame from base 1. CDR1 and CDR2 are drawn from the germline V gene: MNHEY, SVGAGI. Sequencing was performed on an Illumina NovaSeq 6000. TCRalpha and TCRbeta cDNA libraries were constructed by 5'RACE with constant-segment primers, with sample barcodes and unique molecular identifiers being introduced. Trizol reagent was used to extract RNA from every sample. Libraries were amplified in two PCR steps, with a second sample barcode and Illumina TruSeq adapters added in the second step. Sequencing of the libraries was done on an Illumina NovaSeq, producing 2 x 150 bp paired-end reads. For the original study's pipeline: The reads were demultiplexed and collapsed into UMI-guided consensus sequences using migec v1.2.7. With mixcr v2.1.11, UMI consensuses were aligned to TRA and TRB V and J templates and assembled into clonotypes. A clonotype was counted as expanded or contracted only when both edgeR and NoisET called the clonotype significant, with the noise models trained on biological replicates. For edgeR calls, the cutoffs were a false discovery rate-adjusted p below 0.01 and a log2 fold-change threshold of 1. As an exploratory analysis of dynamics, PCA with hierarchical clustering was applied to max-normalized trajectories of the 1000 most abundant clonotypes. The CD4 or CD8 phenotype of responding clones was assigned using the separately sequenced CD4+ and CD8+ repertoires. TCRdb reanalyzed the raw reads on its own, using fastp at Q25 for trimming and MiXCR for clone calling, and kept in-frame beta chains. Each entry is one CDR3 protein sequence, shown with its most common DNA and genes. TCRdb's processing, not the study's, gives the V and J calls here. The sample table holds just under 350,000 distinct CDR3 sequences, of which approximately 13% were seen once. Around 21% of the sample belongs to the ten largest clones.

The sequence was collected from a man aged 18 to 29 who had mild COVID-19 (a few samples of this study predate the infection). The sample titles of this study are shuffled in the database, so cell type and time point are left out; the donor was told from shared clones. The V and J segments used are TRBV6-5 and TRBJ2-3; the D call is tentative, TRBD1 or TRBD2, as each matches 5 bases. The specimen sequenced was PBMCs or a T cell subset sorted from them (not recorded which). The CDR3 has the sequence CASTPGGDTQYF. The DNA reads as follows: TGTGCCAGCACCCCTGGGGGAGATACGCAGTATTTT.